Below, 19 T cell receptor beta chains from the same sample are listed, as sequenced in a study of T cells after posttransplantation cyclophosphamide. Libraries were prepared by immunoSEQ multiplex PCR; TCRdb keeps only in-frame clonotypes and omits some of them. The data show approximately 52,000 clones, 86% seen once. The sequenced sample consisted of PBMCs. Every receptor here comes from a man aged 25 to 45 with a blood cancer, CMV-positive, and with a related stem cell donor.

The rearrangement links TRBV7-6 to TRBJ2-2, with D unclear. Germline CDR1 is SGHVS and CDR2 is FNYEAQ. CDR3 size: 16 residues. The V end was cut by 2 bases, the J end by 1 base, with 11 bases between. CDR3 DNA: TGTGCCAGCAGCTTATCTTTACAGATGAACACCGGGGAGCTGTTTTTT. Its protein is CASSLSLQMNTGELFF.

The CDR3 bases are TGTGCCTGGGGGGGACTAGCTTCCTACGAGCAGTACTTC. This sequence encodes CAWGGLASYEQYF. J is TRBJ2-7 and V is TRBV30; TRBD2 matches 9 bases. The CDR3 loop spans 13 amino acids. With 5 bases clipped from V and 1 base from J, the junction kept 3 bases outside the gene matches. Germline CDR1 and CDR2: GTSNPN and SVGIG (reference sequence).

This rearrangement joins TRBV28 to TRBJ1-5; 8 nucleotides align to TRBD1. CDR3 size: 14 residues. Germline CDR1 reads MDHEN; CDR2 reads SYDVKM. Germline trimming cut 5 bases from V and 5 bases from J; bases unmatched to any gene: 5. DNA for the CDR3: TGTGCCAGCAGTCCGACAGGGGAGGATCAGCCCCAGCATTTT. The encoded protein is CASSPTGEDQPQHF. Complete variable domain (other parts from reference TRBV28 and TRBJ1-5): DVKVTQSSRYLVKRTGEKVFLECVQDMDHENMFWYRQDPGLGLRLIYFSYDVKMKEKGDIPEGYSVSREKKERFSLILESASTNQTSMYLCASSPTGEDQPQHFGDGTRLSIL.

The rearrangement joins TRBV5-6 to TRBJ1-2; no clear D gene. Germline lookup yields CDR1 SGHDT and CDR2 YYEEEE. Trimming stripped 6 bases from V and 1 base from J, with 10 bases between. This CDR3 is 13 amino acids long. This chain's CDR3 is CASNGMVNYGYTF. In nucleotides, the CDR3 is TGTGCCAGCAACGGTATGGTTAACTATGGCTACACCTTC.

J is TRBJ2-7 and V is TRBV4-1; D perhaps matches TRBD2 (5 bases). The CDR3 contains 14 residues. Trimming took 1 base from V and 3 from J, leaving 10 bases between them. Germline V gene sequence: CDR1 MGHRA, CDR2 YSYEKL. The CDR3 region has the DNA TGCGCCAGCAGCCAAGCGTCGGGATACTACGAGCAGTACTTC. It is translated as CASSQASGYYEQYF.

Only one count was recorded for this clone. This sequence joins TRBV9 and TRBJ2-2; TRBD1 is a possible D gene (6 bases). V lost 4 bases to trimming and J lost 1 base, with 20 bases between them. Germline CDR1 SGDLS, CDR2 YYNGEE. The CDR3 has 18 residues. CDR3 DNA sequence: TGTGCCAGCAGCCCCCCACCCCCGGACAGTAAGAACACCGGGGAGCTGTTTTTT. Its translation: CASSPPPPDSKNTGELFF.

This clone was picked up a small number of times. The rearrangement links TRBV5-4 to TRBJ1-1; no reliable D call. The CDR3 contains 11 residues. The V end lost 7 bases, the J end lost 0 bases, and 4 bases lay between the germline ends. In germline, CDR1 is SGHNT, CDR2 YYREEE (reference sequence). The CDR3 DNA reads as TGTGCCAGCTCCATGAACACTGAAGCTTTCTTT. Protein product: CASSMNTEAFF.

This chain uses TRBV11-1 with TRBJ1-4; 10 bases are shared with TRBD1. This CDR3 is 14 amino acids long. CDR1 and CDR2 (germline): SGHAT, FQDESV (reference sequence). Losses at the gene ends were 3 bases for V and 8 bases for J; bases not matched to a gene: 3. This CDR3 reads CASSFGQGVEKLFF. The CDR3 DNA is TGTGCCAGCAGCTTCGGACAGGGGGTGGAAAAACTGTTTTTT.

This chain links TRBV11-2 with TRBJ2-7; TRBD2 is a possible D gene (6 bases). The CDR3 is 16 amino acids. The germline CDR1 and CDR2 sequences are SGHAT and FQNNGV. Trimming left V 5 bases short and J 4 bases short, with 21 bases between. As DNA, the CDR3 is TGTGCCAGCAGCCCCTTGCGGAGGATAGCGGAGTACGAGCAGTACTTC. Translation gives CASSPLRRIAEYEQYF. Looking up the rest from reference TRBV11-2 and TRBJ2-7 gives the full variable domain: EAGVAQSPRYKIIEKRQSVAFWCNPISGHATLYWYQQILGQGPKLLIQFQNNGVVDDSQLPKDRFSAERLKGVDSTLKIQPAKLEDSAVYLCASSPLRRIAEYEQYFGPGTRLTVT.

The chain employs TRBV27 and TRBJ2-7; D unresolved. The CDR3 sequence is 16 residues long. Germline CDR1 is MNHEY and CDR2 is SMNVEV (reference sequence). The germline V and J ends were trimmed by 0 bases and 3 bases, with 15 bases remaining between them. The CDR3 DNA is TGTGCCAGCAGTTTATCCGGAACAGCATCCCACTACGAGCAGTACTTC. Its translation: CASSLSGTASHYEQYF.

This chain uses TRBV5-6 with TRBJ2-5; D may be TRBD2 (7 bases). CDR3 length: 14 amino acids. V was cut by 4 bases and J by 3 bases, with 13 bases left in between. Germline lookup yields CDR1 SGHDT and CDR2 YYEEEE. The CDR3 sequence: CASSRGGREETQYF. In nucleotides, the CDR3 is TGTGCCAGCAGCAGGGGGGGGCGAGAAGAGACCCAGTACTTC.

The chain couples TRBV14 to TRBJ1-1, with D perhaps matching TRBD1 (6 bases). Germline V gene data show CDR1 as SGHDN and CDR2 as FVKESK. V lost 4 bases to trimming and J lost 5 bases, with 17 bases between them. This CDR3 comprises 15 residues. CDR3 DNA sequence: TGTGCCAGCAGCCCTATACAGGGAAGGGGGACTGAAGCTTTCTTT. It is translated as CASSPIQGRGTEAFF.

The chain recombines TRBV9 with TRBJ2-1, with 9 bases that match TRBD2. The germline CDR1 and CDR2 sequences are SGDLS and YYNGEE. Unmatched junction bases numbered 5, after V lost 0 bases and J lost 10 bases. CDR3 size: 14 residues. CDR3 sequence reads: CASSVGTSVVEQFF. The CDR3, as DNA: TGTGCCAGCAGCGTAGGGACTAGCGTAGTAGAGCAGTTCTTC.

The chain combines TRBV12-2 with TRBJ2-1; TRBD2 was called by the table and not checked on the DNA. TRBV12-2 is marked as a pseudogene. The CDR3 spans 13 residues. The CDR3 nucleotides are TGTGCAAGTCGCTTATCAGCGGGAGGGCCACAGTTCTTC. It codes for CASRLSAGGPQFF.

In the case of this clone: Additional DNA sequences in this sample encode the identical CDR3. V is TRBV7-9 and J is TRBJ2-1; D is unresolved. Germline loops: CDR1 SEHNR, CDR2 FQNEAQ (reference sequence). The CDR3 contains 11 residues. The V end was cut by 2 bases, the J end by 7 bases, with 3 bases between. In DNA, the CDR3 is TGTGCCAGCAGCTTATTAAATGAGCAGTTCTTC. Amino acids: CASSLLNEQFF.

The J gene is TRBJ1-5, the V gene TRBV28, with D possibly matching TRBD1 (6 bases). Germline CDR1 MDHEN, CDR2 SYDVKM. The CDR3 has 14 residues. V was cut by 7 bases and J by 8 bases, with 18 bases left in between. CDR3: CASTLETGFKPQHF. The CDR3 DNA is TGTGCCAGCACCCTCGAGACAGGATTTAAGCCCCAGCATTTT.

The J gene is TRBJ2-2, the V gene TRBV30, with D unresolved. The CDR3 is made up of 13 amino acids. V lost 2 bases, J lost 7 bases, and 11 bases lay in between. Germline CDR1 GTSNPN, CDR2 SVGIG (reference sequence). CDR3 nucleotides: TGTGCCTGGAGTCACATAGCTATCGGGGAGCTGTTTTTT. Encoded protein: CAWSHIAIGELFF.

The V gene is TRBV4-1, the J gene TRBJ1-4; tentatively, D is TRBD1 (6 bases). The germline V gene has CDR1 MGHRA and CDR2 YSYEKL. The CDR3 consists of 16 residues. Deletions cut 2 bases from V and 8 bases from J, with 18 bases between. CDR3 residues: CASSQRNGQGREKLFF. The DNA for the CDR3 is TGCGCCAGCAGCCAAAGAAATGGGCAGGGGCGGGAAAAACTGTTTTTT.

V and J are TRBV27 and TRBJ1-2; D is unresolved. CDR1 is MNHEY, CDR2 SMNVEV, per germline (reference sequence). The CDR3 covers 14 residues. The V and J ends lost 3 bases and 0 bases respectively, with 8 bases between them. The CDR3 protein is CASSFATANYGYTF. CDR3 sequence (DNA): TGTGCCAGCAGTTTCGCTACAGCTAACTATGGCTACACCTTC.